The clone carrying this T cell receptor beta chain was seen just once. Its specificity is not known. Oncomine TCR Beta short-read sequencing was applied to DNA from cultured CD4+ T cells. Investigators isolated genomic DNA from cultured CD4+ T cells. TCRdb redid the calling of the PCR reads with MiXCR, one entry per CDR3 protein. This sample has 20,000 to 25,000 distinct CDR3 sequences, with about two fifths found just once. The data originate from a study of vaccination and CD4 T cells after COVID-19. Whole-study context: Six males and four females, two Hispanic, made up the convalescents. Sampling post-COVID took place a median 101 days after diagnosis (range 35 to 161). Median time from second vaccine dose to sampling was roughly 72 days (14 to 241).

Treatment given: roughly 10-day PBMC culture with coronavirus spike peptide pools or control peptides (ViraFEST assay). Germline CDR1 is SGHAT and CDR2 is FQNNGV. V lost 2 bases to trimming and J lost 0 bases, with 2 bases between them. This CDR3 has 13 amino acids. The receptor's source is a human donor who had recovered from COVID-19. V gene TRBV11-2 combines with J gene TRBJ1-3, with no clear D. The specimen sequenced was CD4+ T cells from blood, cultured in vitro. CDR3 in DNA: TGTGCCAGCAGCTTAAACTCTGGAAACACCATATATTTT. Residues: CASSLNSGNTIYF.